One and the same sample provided the 26 T cell receptor beta chains below, sequenced in a study of shared clonotypes between healthy human individuals. Using immunoSEQ multiplex PCR, the repertoire was profiled, and TCRdb retains in-frame clones only, with some absent. The sample includes 2 million to 2.5 million clones, 85% to 95% of them seen just once. Sequenced input: naive CD4+ T cells from PBMCs. As for subset: CD45RA+ positively selected. The receptors stem from a man aged 18-30 years in good health. Some clones in this sample may be carry-over from other donors' samples.

Comment on this clone: The sample holds other DNA sequences that translate to the same CDR3. The rearrangement joins TRBV7-6 to TRBJ2-5; D not certain. Trimming shortened V by 3 bases and J by 0 bases, and 5 bases separated the two germline ends. CDR1 is SGHVS, CDR2 FNYEAQ, per germline. This CDR3 region has 13 residues. CDR3 DNA sequence: TGTGCCAGCAGCTTGAGGAACCAAGAGACCCAGTACTTC. Translating gives CASSLRNQETQYF.

V and J are TRBV6-5 and TRBJ2-3; 8 bases are a match to TRBD2. Trimming cost V 4 bases and J 6 bases; bases outside gene matches: 9. Germline values: CDR1 MNHEY, CDR2 SVGAGI. The CDR3 spans 15 residues. The CDR3 is CASSFWAGGGDTQYF. CDR3 DNA sequence: TGTGCCAGCAGTTTTTGGGCGGGAGGTGGGGATACGCAGTATTTT.

The J gene is TRBJ2-3, the V gene TRBV28, with 10 bases matching TRBD2. The germline V gene encodes CDR1 MDHEN and CDR2 SYDVKM. V was pared by 4 bases and J by 6 bases, with 4 bases of the junction left unmatched. The CDR3 length is 14 residues. Here the CDR3 DNA reads TGTGCCAGCAGTTCTACGGGACTAGCGGATACGCAGTATTTT. It is translated as CASSSTGLADTQYF.

The chain carries TRBV5-1 and TRBJ2-7, with a possible D match to TRBD2 (5 bases). The V gene's germline CDR1 is SGHRS and CDR2 YFSETQ. Trimming cost V 4 bases and J 4 bases, with 15 bases left between them. The CDR3 totals 14 residues. DNA of the CDR3: TGCGCCAGCAGCCCCCGACGGGGTAGGTACGAGCAGTACTTC. It yields the protein CASSPRRGRYEQYF. The full variable domain, its missing parts supplied by reference TRBV5-1 and TRBJ2-7, is KAGVTQTPRYLIKTRGQQVTLSCSPISGHRSVSWYQQTPGQGLQFLFEYFSETQRNKGNFPGRFSGRQFSNSRSEMNVSTLELGDSALYLCASSPRRGRYEQYFGPGTRLTVT.

The J gene is TRBJ2-7, the V gene TRBV4-1, with 9 bases matching TRBD1. Per the germline V gene, CDR1 is MGHRA and CDR2 is YSYEKL. The CDR3 has 14 residues. V lost 6 bases, J lost 2 bases, and 5 bases stayed unmatched. The CDR3 loop reads CASSRDRDPYEQYF. The DNA for the CDR3 is TGCGCCAGCAGTCGGGACAGGGATCCCTACGAGCAGTACTTC.

The J gene is TRBJ2-5, the V gene TRBV15; a possible D gene is TRBD2 (5 bases). There are 15 residues in the CDR3. Trimming took 8 bases from V and 5 from J, leaving 21 bases between them. Germline loops: CDR1 LNHNV, CDR2 YYDKDF (reference sequence). CDR3 nucleotides: TGTGCCACCTCCCGGGGTGGGAGTTGGGAGGAGACCCAGTACTTC. Residues: CATSRGGSWEETQYF.

This clone was counted a single time. The chain joins TRBV11-2 to TRBJ1-5; 7 bases fit TRBD1. The CDR3 extends over 15 amino acids. CDR1 is SGHAT, CDR2 FQNNGV, per germline. Trimming removed 0 bases from V and 2 bases from J; junction bases left unmatched: 1. CDR3 sequence: CASSLEGQRNQPQHF. The DNA for the CDR3 is TGTGCCAGCAGCTTAGAGGGACAGCGCAATCAGCCCCAGCATTTT.

This clone showed up just a few times. This CDR3 is also generated by other DNA sequences in the sample. The gene calls are TRBV11-3 and TRBJ2-2, with no clear D. Trimming shortened V by 1 base and J by 4 bases, and 1 base separated the two germline ends. Germline CDR1 SGHNT, CDR2 YENEEA. CDR3 length equals 12 residues. Written as DNA, the CDR3 is TGTGCCAGCAGCTTAGGCACCGGGGAGCTGTTTTTT. Its protein is CASSLGTGELFF.

The rearrangement uses TRBV5-4 and TRBJ1-3, with D perhaps matching TRBD1 (5 bases). V lost 1 base and J lost 2, with 10 bases in between. CDR3 length equals 15 residues. Per germline, CDR1 SGHNT and CDR2 YYREEE (reference sequence). Here the CDR3 reads CASSLPQGTGNTIYF. The DNA of the CDR3 is TGTGCCAGCAGCTTGCCCCAGGGAACTGGAAACACCATATATTTT.

The V call is TRBV7-2, the J call TRBJ2-1; 12 bases are shared with TRBD1. CDR3 length: 14 amino acids. Trimming at V came to 2 bases and at J to 13 bases, leaving 6 bases not matched to a gene. Germline V gene lookup returns CDR1 SGHTA and CDR2 FQGNSA. The CDR3 spells CASSLLGQGAPQFF. The CDR3 DNA reads as TGTGCCAGCAGCTTACTGGGACAGGGGGCTCCTCAGTTCTTC.

V usage is TRBV7-9 and J usage is TRBJ2-3, with D uncertain. Looked up from germline, CDR1 is SEHNR and CDR2 is FQNEAQ (reference sequence). The CDR3 extends over 15 amino acids. V lost 7 bases, J lost 4 bases, and 18 bases lay in between. In DNA, the CDR3 is TGTGCCAGCACCGTCAATCCGACGATGGCAGATACGCAGTATTTT. Protein sequence: CASTVNPTMADTQYF.

CDR3 sequence: CASSFGTLGGNTQYF. Written as DNA, the CDR3 is TGTGCCAGCAGTTTCGGGACACTTGGGGGGAATACGCAGTATTTT. This chain joins TRBV27 and TRBJ2-3; possibly TRBD1 or TRBD2 for D (6 bases each). The CDR3 length is 15 residues. CDR1 is MNHEY, CDR2 SMNVEV, per germline (reference sequence). V was clipped by 3 bases and J by 7 bases, with 17 bases between them.

The rearrangement uses TRBV11-2 and TRBJ1-2, with 7 bases identical to TRBD1. The CDR3 is 14 residues long. Germline assignment: CDR1 SGHAT and CDR2 FQNNGV. Trimming at V came to 5 bases and at J to 9 bases, leaving 12 bases not matched to a gene. This chain's CDR3 is CASSPIQGRYSYTF. CDR3 nucleotide sequence: TGTGCCAGCAGCCCTATACAGGGGAGGTATAGCTACACCTTC.

The chain uses TRBV7-9 and TRBJ1-1; a weak D match, TRBD1 (5 bases). Trimming took off 3 bases at V and 7 bases at J, with 9 bases between the two ends. This CDR3 has 12 amino acids. Per the germline V gene, CDR1 is SEHNR and CDR2 is FQNEAQ (reference sequence). DNA for the CDR3: TGTGCCAGCAGCTTCCGGGACGGTGAAGCTTTCTTT. Protein: CASSFRDGEAFF.

The V and J genes are TRBV28 and TRBJ1-4; D remains unclear. The CDR3 is 14 residues long. The V gene lost 2 bases and the J gene lost 9 bases, with 13 bases spanning the gap. The germline V gene has CDR1 MDHEN and CDR2 SYDVKM. As DNA, the CDR3 is TGTGCCAGCAGTTTAAGGTCGCCCAGCAAAAAACTGTTTTTT. As protein: CASSLRSPSKKLFF.

The chain carries TRBV7-3 and TRBJ2-5; 8 nucleotides line up with TRBD2. CDR1 is SGHTA and CDR2 is FQGTGA in the germline V gene. The trim removed 4 bases at V and 5 bases at J, leaving 9 bases unmatched. This CDR3 comprises 15 residues. The CDR3 spells CASSYSSGMGETQYF. CDR3 nucleotides: TGTGCCAGCAGCTACAGTAGCGGGATGGGTGAGACCCAGTACTTC.

V usage is TRBV18 and J usage is TRBJ1-5; D perhaps matches TRBD1 (5 bases). The CDR3 totals 16 residues. Trimming removed 1 base from V and 0 bases from J, with 10 bases in between. Looked up from germline, CDR1 is KGHSH and CDR2 is LQKENI. The CDR3: CASSPQGIGSNQPQHF. The CDR3 DNA reads TGTGCCAGCTCACCACAGGGGATCGGTAGCAATCAGCCCCAGCATTTT.

V usage is TRBV11-2 and J usage is TRBJ2-7, with D tentatively TRBD2 (7 bases). The V end lost 4 bases, the J end lost 2 bases, and 15 bases lay between the germline ends. Per germline, CDR1 SGHAT and CDR2 FQNNGV. The CDR3 has 15 residues. As DNA, the CDR3 is TGTGCCAGCAGCTGGACTAGAGGGGGAACCTACGAGCAGTACTTC. This translates into CASSWTRGGTYEQYF.

This chain links TRBV2 with TRBJ2-3; 11 nucleotides line up with TRBD2. This CDR3 is 15 amino acids long. The V gene's germline CDR1 is SNHLY and CDR2 FYNNEI. With 8 bases clipped from V and 2 bases from J, the junction kept 6 bases outside the gene matches. The CDR3 coding sequence is TGTGCCAGCGTCGGGACTAGCGGACTCACAGATACGCAGTATTTT. Its protein is CASVGTSGLTDTQYF.

The chain carries TRBV18 and TRBJ2-4; maybe TRBD1 (6 bases). The germline gives CDR1 KGHSH, CDR2 LQKENI. This CDR3 contains 15 residues. Trimming removed 3 bases from V and 6 bases from J, with 15 bases in between. CDR3 sequence: CASSPQGLGANIQYF. DNA for the CDR3: TGTGCCAGCTCACCCCAGGGGCTCGGGGCAAACATTCAGTACTTC.

The chain has TRBV6-1 and TRBJ2-7, with D possibly TRBD1 on 6 matching bases. With 3 bases removed from V and 1 base from J, the gap between germline ends came to 16 bases. This CDR3 spans 16 amino acids. Germline lookup yields CDR1 MNHNS and CDR2 SASEGT. The CDR3 here is CASSDTVQGRSYEQYF. The DNA of the CDR3 is TGTGCCAGCAGTGATACGGTCCAGGGGAGATCCTACGAGCAGTACTTC.

The chain recombines TRBV7-9 with TRBJ2-5; 8 bases are shared with TRBD1. J was trimmed by 4 bases and V by 5 bases; bases with no gene match: 9. The CDR3 spans 15 residues. Germline values: CDR1 SEHNR, CDR2 FQNEAQ (reference sequence). The CDR3 protein is CASSQPRGRGETQYF. DNA of the CDR3: TGTGCCAGCAGCCAGCCCAGGGGGCGCGGAGAGACCCAGTACTTC.

The chain employs TRBV6-5 and TRBJ2-2; D is unresolved. The CDR3 covers 12 residues. Trimming removed 8 bases from V and 7 bases from J, with 11 bases in between. Germline V CDR1 and CDR2: MNHEY, SVGAGI. The CDR3 DNA reads TGTGCCAGCCAAACCGGTGGCGGGGAGCTGTTTTTT. It specifies CASQTGGGELFF.

V and J are TRBV18 and TRBJ1-2; 7 nucleotides match TRBD1. Germline V gives CDR1 KGHSH, CDR2 LQKENI. V shed 4 bases, J shed 5 bases, and the junction held 10 bases outside the gene matches. The CDR3 consists of 15 residues. CDR3 in DNA: TGTGCCAGCTCACAGGGGGCCCAAGGCCTTTATGGCTACACCTTC. It encodes CASSQGAQGLYGYTF.

The V call is TRBV15, the J call TRBJ2-7, with D possibly being TRBD1 (5 bases). The CDR3 runs 15 residues. CDR1 and CDR2 (germline): LNHNV, YYDKDF (reference sequence). Deletions cut 3 bases from V and 6 bases from J, with 18 bases between. As DNA, the CDR3 is TGTGCCACCAGCAGGTACCAGGGTGTAAGTGGCGAGCAGTACTTC. Its translation is CATSRYQGVSGEQYF.

Concerning this clone: Different DNA sequences within this sample yield the same CDR3. The V and J genes are TRBV30 and TRBJ2-7, with TRBD1 matching over 7 bases. Germline CDR1 GTSNPN, CDR2 SVGIG (reference sequence). This CDR3 region has 14 residues. V gave up 4 bases and J gave up 6 bases; unmatched junction bases: 12. The CDR3 region has the DNA TGTGCCTGGACCCGCCCAGGGACAGCCACCGAGCAGTACTTC. Amino acid sequence: CAWTRPGTATEQYF.